These 15 T cell receptor beta chains were sequenced from one sample in a study of blood T cell repertoires in COVID-19. The repertoire was sequenced with immunoSEQ multiplex PCR; TCRdb's copy has only in-frame clones and lacks some. This table has around 290,000 clones, approximately 93% appearing once. Material: peripheral blood. The source is a woman between 25 and 40 years old with COVID-19, enrolled during active disease.

This clone turned up a few times. The chain is built from TRBV19 and TRBJ1-6; 7 nucleotides agree with TRBD1. Germline V CDR1 and CDR2: LNHDA, SQIVND (reference sequence). The CDR3 runs 14 residues. V trimming: 5 bases; J trimming: 9 bases; junction bases outside the gene matches: 7. CDR3 nucleotides: TGTGCCAGTAGTGGGGGGACAGTCGGTTCACCCCTCCACTTT. As protein: CASSGGTVGSPLHF. The full variable domain, with the rest looked up from reference TRBV19 and TRBJ1-6, is DGGITQSPKYLFRKEGQNVTLSCEQNLNHDAMYWYRQDPGQGLRLIYYSQIVNDFQKGDIAEGYSVSREKKESFPLTVTSAQKNPTAFYLCASSGGTVGSPLHFGNGTRLTVT.

The gene calls are TRBV30 and TRBJ2-3, with 11 nucleotides matching TRBD1. The germline V gene has CDR1 GTSNPN and CDR2 SVGIG (reference sequence). The CDR3 covers 17 residues. V shed 5 bases and J 3 bases; nucleotides not matched to a gene: 13. The DNA for the CDR3 is TGTGCCTGGGGCCGTCTTCCGGGACAGGGGGTTACAGATACGCAGTATTTT. Translation: CAWGRLPGQGVTDTQYF.

This clone was recorded only once. The V gene is TRBV6-5, the J gene TRBJ1-1; TRBD1 agrees at 7 bases. The CDR3 loop spans 13 amino acids. Losses at the gene ends were 6 bases for V and 1 base for J; bases not matched to a gene: 2. Germline values: CDR1 MNHEY, CDR2 SVGAGI. The CDR3 reads CASSRTGNTEAFF. In DNA, the CDR3 is TGTGCCAGCAGCCGGACAGGGAACACTGAAGCTTTCTTT.

This clone was seen a few times. This chain joins TRBV29-1 and TRBJ1-2; a possible D gene is TRBD1 (5 bases). V lost 0 bases, J lost 5 bases, and 13 bases lay in between. Germline CDR1 and CDR2: SQVTM and ANQGSEA. The CDR3 extends over 14 amino acids. The CDR3, as DNA: TGCAGCGTTGAAGAGGTCCCAGGGCGTTATGGCTACACCTTC. This sequence encodes CSVEEVPGRYGYTF.

The chain combines TRBV7-9 with TRBJ2-7, with D perhaps matching TRBD1 (6 bases). CDR1 and CDR2 (germline): SEHNR, FQNEAQ (reference sequence). Trimming shortened V by 1 base and J by 1 base, and 11 bases separated the two germline ends. CDR3 length: 15 amino acids. Here the CDR3 reads CASSLEQGISYEQYF. CDR3 bases: TGTGCCAGCAGCTTAGAACAGGGAATATCCTACGAGCAGTACTTC.

This clone was detected once. The chain recombines TRBV27 with TRBJ1-2; 10 bases fit TRBD1. The V gene end was trimmed by 5 bases and the J gene end by 2 bases; junction bases not matched to a gene: 5. There are 15 residues in the CDR3. Germline CDR1 reads MNHEY; CDR2 reads SMNVEV (reference sequence). CDR3 amino acids: CASSPMGQGNYGYTF. CDR3 nucleotide sequence: TGTGCCAGCAGTCCCATGGGACAGGGGAACTATGGCTACACCTTC.

The rearrangement uses TRBV11-2 and TRBJ1-6; D not certain. The CDR3 is 13 amino acids. Germline CDR1 SGHAT, CDR2 FQNNGV. The V gene lost 4 bases and the J gene lost 7 bases, with 8 bases spanning the gap. The CDR3 is CASSSAINSPLHF. The CDR3, as DNA: TGTGCCAGCAGCTCAGCGATAAATTCACCCCTCCACTTT.

The chain is built from TRBV11-2 and TRBJ2-3; 9 nucleotides agree with TRBD1. CDR3 size: 15 residues. Germline lookup yields CDR1 SGHAT and CDR2 FQNNGV. With V trimmed by 3 bases and J by 3 bases, 4 bases remained unmatched. CDR3 coding DNA: TGTGCCAGCAGCTTTATGGGACAGGGAACAGATACGCAGTATTTT. It specifies CASSFMGQGTDTQYF.

The V and J genes are TRBV19 and TRBJ2-7; TRBD1 matches at 8 bases. The V and J ends lost 6 bases and 1 base, in that order; junction bases with no gene match: 2. Looked up from germline, CDR1 is LNHDA and CDR2 is SQIVND (reference sequence). The CDR3 extends over 13 amino acids. In DNA, the CDR3 is TGTGCCAGTAGGGGACAGGCTTCCTACGAGCAGTACTTC. It codes for CASRGQASYEQYF.

The V gene is TRBV20-1, the J gene TRBJ2-7, with 10 bases identical to TRBD1. Germline V gene sequence: CDR1 DFQATT, CDR2 SNEGSKA (reference sequence). The trim removed 8 bases at V and 6 bases at J, leaving 4 bases unmatched. This CDR3 region has 11 residues. CDR3 amino acids: CSTGQGSEQYF. The CDR3 coding sequence is TGCAGTACGGGACAGGGGAGCGAGCAGTACTTC.

V gene TRBV15 combines with J gene TRBJ2-5, with 10 bases that match TRBD2. This CDR3 spans 14 amino acids. Trimming at V came to 5 bases and at J to 14 bases, leaving 14 bases not matched to a gene. Germline V lookup: CDR1 LNHNV, CDR2 YYDKDF (reference sequence). The CDR3 here is CATSLTSGPSEFYF. The DNA of the CDR3 is TGTGCCACCAGCCTGACTAGCGGGCCCAGTGAATTCTACTTC.

The chain has TRBV12-5 and TRBJ1-4, with D tentatively TRBD1 (6 bases). The germline V gene has CDR1 LGHNT and CDR2 FRNRAP. The CDR3 contains 18 residues. V was clipped by 0 bases and J by 7 bases, with 21 bases between them. DNA of the CDR3: TGTGCTAGTGGTTTGGTTACCGAGGGCAGGGGATTAGGTGAAAAACTGTTTTTT. Its translation is CASGLVTEGRGLGEKLFF. Full variable domain (missing parts from reference TRBV12-5 and TRBJ1-4): DARVTQTPRHKVTEMGQEVTMRCQPILGHNTVFWYRQTMMQGLELLAYFRNRAPLDDSGMPKDRFSAEMPDATLATLKIQPSEPRDSAVYFCASGLVTEGRGLGEKLFFGSGTQLSVL.

This chain links TRBV27 with TRBJ1-2, with D tentatively TRBD1 (5 bases). The CDR3 covers 14 residues. V was trimmed by 0 bases and J by 3 bases, leaving 8 bases between them. The V gene's germline CDR1 is MNHEY and CDR2 SMNVEV (reference sequence). This CDR3 is CASSLSGGDYGYTF. Written as DNA, the CDR3 is TGTGCCAGCAGTTTATCGGGAGGGGACTATGGCTACACCTTC.

This clone is a singleton in its sample. The chain recombines TRBV15 with TRBJ1-4; D is possibly TRBD1 (5 bases). V was pared by 0 bases and J by 4 bases, with 12 bases between. The CDR3 is made up of 16 amino acids. In germline, CDR1 is LNHNV, CDR2 YYDKDF (reference sequence). In DNA form, the CDR3 reads TGTGCCACCAGCAGAGATAGTCAGGGTGGTAATGAAAAACTGTTTTTT. Its protein is CATSRDSQGGNEKLFF.

The rearrangement uses TRBV5-1 and TRBJ2-3; TRBD2 aligns across 12 bases. CDR1 is SGHRS, CDR2 YFSETQ, per germline. V lost 4 bases to trimming and J lost 4 bases; unmatched junction nucleotides: 4. The CDR3 runs 15 residues. This CDR3 is CASSVTSGSSDTQYF. Written as DNA, the CDR3 is TGCGCCAGCAGCGTGACTAGCGGGAGCTCAGATACGCAGTATTTT. The full variable domain, completed using reference TRBV5-1 and TRBJ2-3, is KAGVTQTPRYLIKTRGQQVTLSCSPISGHRSVSWYQQTPGQGLQFLFEYFSETQRNKGNFPGRFSGRQFSNSRSEMNVSTLELGDSALYLCASSVTSGSSDTQYFGPGTRLTVL.